The clone carrying this TCR beta chain was recorded at least ten times. Its antigen is as yet unknown. These data belong to a study of prognosis after radiotherapy for stage I lung cancer. The overall study: Recruitment took place in Nanjing, China, where patients with stage I non-small cell lung cancer were enrolled between April 2018 and 2019.

Genomic DNA yielded TCR beta CDR3, amplified by two-round multiplex PCR. Individual primers that were specific to each TRBV and TRBJ gene served in first-round PCR. TCRdb processed the multiplex PCR reads anew with MiXCR; each CDR3 protein has one entry. Among tens of thousands of distinct CDR3 sequences listed, roughly 29% were seen once. Findings and limits, study-wide: In the expanded TCR clones, tumor specificity was not determined.

This CDR3 is built from 15 residues. Losses at the gene ends were 0 bases for V and 5 bases for J; bases not matched to a gene: 4. CDR1 LGHDT and CDR2 YNNKEL come from the germline V gene (reference sequence). Peripheral blood, roughly 6 milliliters per draw, was collected at each of two time points. The receptor comes from a donor over 45 with non-small cell lung cancer. The chain employs TRBV3-1 and TRBJ2-3, with 8 bases identical to TRBD2. The sequencing used PBMCs, collected before or after stereotactic body radiation therapy (not recorded which). The CDR3: CASSQDGRGEDTQYF. For the CDR3, the DNA is TGTGCCAGCAGCCAAGATGGGCGGGGGGAAGATACGCAGTATTTT.